The 27 T cell receptor beta chains below come from one sample, sequenced in a study of CD8 T cells in ankylosing spondylitis. TCRdb re-called the 5' RACE reads with MiXCR, one entry per CDR3 protein. Among hundreds of thousands of distinct CDR3 sequences listed, 25% to 30% were seen once. Specimen: blood, either unsorted or a sorted T cell fraction (not recorded which). Every receptor here comes from a male donor with ankylosing spondylitis or in good health (not recorded which).

This clonotype was seen at least ten times. The chain couples TRBV6-1 to TRBJ1-6, with 7 bases aligning to TRBD1. This CDR3 has 17 amino acids. The germline gives CDR1 MNHNS, CDR2 SASEGT. Losses at the gene ends were 4 bases for V and 0 bases for J; bases not matched to a gene: 6. The CDR3 protein is CASSGDRADSYNSPLHF. The CDR3 nucleotides read TGTGCCAGCAGTGGTGACAGGGCTGACTCCTATAATTCACCCCTCCACTTT.

This clonotype was seen many times. In DNA form, the CDR3 reads TGCAGTGGTATCGGACCGGGAGGGCTTAATGAGCAGTTCTTC. Translating it yields CSGIGPGGLNEQFF. J is TRBJ2-1 and V is TRBV20-1; the match to TRBD2 covers 8 bases. This CDR3 has 14 amino acids. V dropped 7 bases and J dropped 7; count of bases not matched to a gene: 12. CDR1 and CDR2 (germline): DFQATT, SNEGSKA (reference sequence).

The CDR3, as DNA: TGCAGCGTTGCACCCAATCAGGGGAATGAGCAGTTCTTC. Translated: CSVAPNQGNEQFF. V usage is TRBV29-1 and J usage is TRBJ2-1; tentative D call: TRBD1 (6 bases). Trimming shortened V by 4 bases and J by 7 bases, and 14 bases separated the two germline ends. The CDR3 length is 13 residues. The germline V gene encodes CDR1 SQVTM and CDR2 ANQGSEA.

This clonotype was seen ten or more times. The rearrangement joins TRBV6-1 to TRBJ1-2; 9 nucleotides match TRBD1. The germline CDR1 and CDR2 sequences are MNHNS and SASEGT. The CDR3 contains 14 residues. V trimming: 6 bases; J trimming: 4 bases; junction bases outside the gene matches: 6. The CDR3 loop is CASRSGQGTYGYTF. CDR3 nucleotides: TGTGCCAGCAGGAGTGGACAGGGGACCTATGGCTACACCTTC.

V is TRBV6-1 and J is TRBJ2-1, with a weak D call TRBD2 (6 bases). Germline lookup yields CDR1 MNHNS and CDR2 SASEGT. Trimming cost V 3 bases and J 2 bases, with 11 bases left between them. The CDR3 is 15 amino acids. The CDR3 DNA sequence: TGTGCCAGCAGTGAGGACTATCCCACCTACAATGAGCAGTTCTTC. Protein: CASSEDYPTYNEQFF.

The J gene is TRBJ1-2, the V gene TRBV12-3 or TRBV12-4, with D hard to call. This CDR3 spans 12 amino acids. V was pared by 1 base and J by 8 bases, with 8 bases between. CDR3 residues: CASSLGRIGYTF. CDR3 DNA sequence: TGTGCCAGCAGTTTAGGTCGGATAGGCTACACCTTC.

There are a few counts of this clonotype. This chain connects TRBV20-1 to TRBJ1-5; possible D gene TRBD1, 6 bases. Trimming cost V 6 bases and J 3 bases, with 9 bases left between them. The length of the CDR3 is 12 residues. The germline V gene encodes CDR1 DFQATT and CDR2 SNEGSKA (reference sequence). CDR3 loop: CSAGHSNQPQHF. The CDR3 DNA follows: TGCAGTGCGGGACATTCCAATCAGCCCCAGCATTTT.

This clonotype was observed at least ten times. The chain is built from TRBV3-1 and TRBJ2-7, with D unresolved. The CDR3 length is 15 residues. V shed 2 bases and J shed 2 bases, with 13 bases lying between them. Germline V gene sequence: CDR1 LGHDT, CDR2 YNNKEL (reference sequence). CDR3 loop: CASSQSVTVTYEQYF. The CDR3 bases are TGTGCCAGCAGCCAATCAGTGACCGTTACCTACGAGCAGTACTTC.

This clonotype was counted ten times or more. CDR3 sequence: CSVGDRMNTEAFF. In DNA, the CDR3 is TGCAGTGTCGGAGACAGGATGAACACTGAAGCTTTCTTT. The V call is TRBV20-1, the J call TRBJ1-1; tentatively, D is TRBD1 (6 bases). The CDR3 totals 13 residues. V was trimmed by 7 bases and J by 0 bases, leaving 12 bases between them. Germline V CDR1 and CDR2: DFQATT, SNEGSKA (reference sequence).

This clonotype was detected many times. The V call is TRBV6-6, the J call TRBJ2-3; D remains unclear. The CDR3 loop spans 13 amino acids. CDR1 is MNHNY, CDR2 SVGAGI, per germline (reference sequence). Trimming stripped 3 bases from V and 2 bases from J, with 6 bases between. The CDR3 nucleotides are TGTGCCAGCAGTTATGGCTCCACAGATACGCAGTATTTT. Protein product: CASSYGSTDTQYF.

The table lists this clonotype with a few counts. The rearrangement links TRBV12-3 or TRBV12-4 to TRBJ2-1; D might be TRBD1 (6 bases). CDR3 size: 15 residues. The V gene lost 4 bases and the J gene lost 5 bases, with 15 bases spanning the gap. The DNA of the CDR3 is TGTGCCAGCAGTTCTTTCAGGGGTCGGGACAATGAGCAGTTCTTC. The encoded protein is CASSSFRGRDNEQFF.

This chain joins TRBV11-3 and TRBJ2-1; no firm D call. The CDR3 is made up of 12 amino acids. V shed 6 bases and J shed 4 bases, with 7 bases lying between them. Germline CDR1 reads SGHNT; CDR2 reads YENEEA. The CDR3: CASSHVYNEQFF. CDR3 in DNA: TGTGCCAGCAGTCACGTATACAATGAGCAGTTCTTC.

J is TRBJ2-5 and V is TRBV12-3 or TRBV12-4; D remains ambiguous. The CDR3 length is 14 residues. Trimming cost V 1 base and J 1 base, with 7 bases left between them. The DNA of the CDR3 is TGTGCCAGCAGTTTAGGACGGACCCAAGAGACCCAGTACTTC. Translated: CASSLGRTQETQYF.

The count of this clonotype is one. The chain recombines TRBV20-1 with TRBJ2-7; 9 bases are shared with TRBD1. J was trimmed by 6 bases and V by 3 bases; bases with no gene match: 9. Germline V CDR1 and CDR2: DFQATT, SNEGSKA (reference sequence). This CDR3 has 14 amino acids. The CDR3 sequence: CSASRLTGGTEQYF. CDR3 DNA sequence: TGCAGTGCTAGTCGTTTGACAGGGGGTACCGAGCAGTACTTC.

This sequence joins TRBV27 and TRBJ1-4; D not resolved. Looked up from germline, CDR1 is MNHEY and CDR2 is SMNVEV (reference sequence). Trimming cost V 6 bases and J 3 bases, with 11 bases left between them. The CDR3 consists of 14 residues. The CDR3 region is CASSWQRPNEKLFF. CDR3 nucleotides: TGTGCCAGCAGCTGGCAGCGCCCTAATGAAAAACTGTTTTTT.

This clonotype was recorded at least ten times. The chain carries TRBV29-1 and TRBJ2-3, with D tentatively TRBD2 (5 bases). The CDR3 is 13 amino acids. The V end lost 5 bases, the J end lost 0 bases, and 9 bases lay between the germline ends. Germline-derived CDR1 and CDR2 are SQVTM and ANQGSEA. CDR3 DNA: TGCAGCGTTAGCGGTTATAGCACAGATACGCAGTATTTT. Its translation: CSVSGYSTDTQYF.

This clonotype appeared a few times. The chain recombines TRBV7-8 with TRBJ2-3, with TRBD2 identical over 10 bases. Germline V gene data show CDR1 as SGHVS and CDR2 as FQNEAQ. J lost 6 bases, V lost 2 bases, and 5 bases had no gene match. The CDR3 has 15 residues. This CDR3 reads CASSLPTSGLDTQYF. CDR3 coding DNA: TGTGCCAGCAGCTTACCGACTAGCGGGCTGGATACGCAGTATTTT. The full variable domain, its missing parts supplied by reference TRBV7-8 and TRBJ2-3, is GAGVSQSPRYKVAKRGQDVALRCDPISGHVSLFWYQQALGQGPEFLTYFQNEAQLDKSGLPSDRFFAERPEGSVSTLKIQRTQQEDSAVYLCASSLPTSGLDTQYFGPGTRLTVL.

Many counts were recorded for this clonotype. CDR3 in amino acids: CASSPSGRSYEQYF. The CDR3 DNA is TGCGCCAGCAGCCCTAGCGGGAGAAGCTACGAGCAGTACTTC. J is TRBJ2-7 and V is TRBV5-1; 10 positions agree with TRBD2. Unmatched junction bases numbered 4, after V lost 4 bases and J lost 3 bases. The CDR3 is 14 residues long. Germline CDR1 reads SGHRS; CDR2 reads YFSETQ.

In this sample, this clonotype turned up many times. This chain links TRBV12-3 or TRBV12-4 with TRBJ2-5, with 12 bases matching TRBD2. This CDR3 contains 17 residues. The V and J ends lost 2 bases and 7 bases, in that order; junction bases with no gene match: 11. The CDR3 region has the DNA TGTGCCAGCAGTTTACTAGCGGGAGGGCCGGGTCGGGGGACCCAGTACTTC. Residues: CASSLLAGGPGRGTQYF.

Ten or more counts support this clonotype. V and J are TRBV20-1 and TRBJ2-1; TRBD2 matches 7 bases. V shed 3 bases, J shed 5 bases, and the junction held 7 bases outside the gene matches. The germline V gene has CDR1 DFQATT and CDR2 SNEGSKA (reference sequence). There are 14 residues in the CDR3. The CDR3 region is CSASPASGNNEQFF. For the CDR3, the DNA is TGCAGTGCTAGTCCCGCTAGCGGAAACAATGAGCAGTTCTTC.

The chain couples TRBV12-3 or TRBV12-4 to TRBJ1-4; 7 bases agree with TRBD1. J was trimmed by 0 bases and V by 6 bases; bases with no gene match: 7. The CDR3 spans 16 residues. The CDR3 DNA follows: TGTGCCAGCAGCCCCGACAGGGTCGCAACTAATGAAAAACTGTTTTTT. It is translated as CASSPDRVATNEKLFF.

This clonotype was recorded a few times. This rearrangement joins TRBV5-5 to TRBJ2-7, with unresolved D. CDR1 SGHKS and CDR2 YYEKEE come from the germline V gene (reference sequence). V lost 2 bases, J lost 3 bases, and 18 bases lay in between. The CDR3 length is 16 residues. The CDR3 spells CASSFTAGGRLYEQYF. The CDR3 bases are TGTGCCAGCAGCTTCACTGCAGGCGGTCGCCTCTACGAGCAGTACTTC.

This clonotype has a handful of counts. V and J are TRBV3-1 and TRBJ2-1; 10 bases fit TRBD2. The CDR3 extends over 17 amino acids. The J segment lost 3 bases and the V segment lost 0 bases, leaving 5 bases of the junction unmatched. The germline V gene has CDR1 LGHDT and CDR2 YNNKEL (reference sequence). CDR3 in DNA: TGTGCCAGCAGCCAAGATCTTATAGCGGGAGGCTACAATGAGCAGTTCTTC. Protein sequence: CASSQDLIAGGYNEQFF.

This clonotype was recorded a few times. The rearrangement joins TRBV2 to TRBJ2-7, with D unresolved. The CDR3 is 11 residues long. Trimming stripped 8 bases from V and 4 bases from J, with 9 bases between. Germline V lookup: CDR1 SNHLY, CDR2 FYNNEI. The CDR3 DNA reads as TGTGCCAGCCACCAGTTATACGAGCAGTACTTC. This translates into CASHQLYEQYF.

This clonotype was recorded many times. This rearrangement joins TRBV7-6 to TRBJ2-2; 10 bases agree with TRBD2. The V segment lost 6 bases and the J segment 5 bases; nucleotides outside the gene matches: 9. The CDR3 contains 16 residues. The germline V gene has CDR1 SGHVS and CDR2 FNYEAQ. Written as DNA, the CDR3 is TGTGCCAGCAGTCCTCTAGCGGGAGTATCTACCGGGGAGCTGTTTTTT. Translating gives CASSPLAGVSTGELFF. Drawing the rest from reference TRBV7-6 and TRBJ2-2, the complete variable domain is GAGVSQSPRYKVTKRGQDVALRCDPISGHVSLYWYRQALGQGPEFLTYFNYEAQQDKSGLPNDRFSAERPEGSISTLTIQRTEQRDSAMYRCASSPLAGVSTGELFFGEGSRLTVL.

The chain has TRBV6-2 or TRBV6-3 and TRBJ2-1, with TRBD2 matching over 8 bases. Germline CDR1 and CDR2: MNHEY and SVGEGT. The CDR3 sequence is 16 residues long. The V gene end was trimmed by 4 bases and the J gene end by 12 bases; junction bases not matched to a gene: 17. The CDR3 loop is CASSFKAGVGGSRQFF. In nucleotides, the CDR3 is TGTGCCAGCAGTTTTAAAGCGGGAGTCGGTGGTAGTAGGCAGTTCTTC.

This clonotype was observed many times. V and J are TRBV24-1 and TRBJ1-5, with D possibly being TRBD1 (6 bases). The germline V and J ends were trimmed by 0 bases and 5 bases, with 13 bases remaining between them. The germline gives CDR1 KGHDR, CDR2 SFDVKD. CDR3 length: 16 amino acids. CDR3 nucleotide sequence: TGTGCCACCAGTGATTTGAAAAGGGGGGTGGATCAGCCCCAGCATTTT. Translation gives CATSDLKRGVDQPQHF.